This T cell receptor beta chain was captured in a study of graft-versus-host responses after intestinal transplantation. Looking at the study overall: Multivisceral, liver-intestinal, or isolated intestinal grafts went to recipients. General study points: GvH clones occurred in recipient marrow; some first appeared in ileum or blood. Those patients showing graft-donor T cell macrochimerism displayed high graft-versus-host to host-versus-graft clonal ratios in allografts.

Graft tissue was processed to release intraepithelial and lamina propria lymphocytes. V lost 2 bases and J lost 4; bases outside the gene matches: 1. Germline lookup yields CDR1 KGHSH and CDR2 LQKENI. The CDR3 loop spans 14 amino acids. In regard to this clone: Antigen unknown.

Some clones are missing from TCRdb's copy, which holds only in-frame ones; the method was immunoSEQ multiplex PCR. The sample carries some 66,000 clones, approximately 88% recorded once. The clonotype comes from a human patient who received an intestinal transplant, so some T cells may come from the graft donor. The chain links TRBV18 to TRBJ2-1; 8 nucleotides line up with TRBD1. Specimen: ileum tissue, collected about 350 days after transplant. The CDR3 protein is CASSPWTGYNEQFF. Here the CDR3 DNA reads TGTGCCAGCTCACCATGGACAGGGTACAATGAGCAGTTCTTC.